The table lists the clone carrying this TCR beta chain with a count of one. J gave up 2 bases and V 0 bases, and 2 bases lay outside the gene matches. The CDR3 length is 14 residues. Per the germline V gene, CDR1 is SGDLS and CDR2 is YYNGEE. Produced via immunoSEQ multiplex PCR; TCRdb's table is partial and in-frame only. The data show 190,000 or so clones, 70% to 85% seen once. The data were obtained in a study of blood T cell repertoires in COVID-19. The sequenced sample was peripheral blood. The receptor comes from a human donor with acute or convalescent COVID-19. The donor label of this sample is uncertain. V usage is TRBV9 and J usage is TRBJ2-7; 7 bases map to TRBD1. The CDR3 here is CASSVGDSTYEQYF. The CDR3 region has the DNA TGTGCCAGCAGCGTAGGGGACAGCACCTACGAGCAGTACTTC.